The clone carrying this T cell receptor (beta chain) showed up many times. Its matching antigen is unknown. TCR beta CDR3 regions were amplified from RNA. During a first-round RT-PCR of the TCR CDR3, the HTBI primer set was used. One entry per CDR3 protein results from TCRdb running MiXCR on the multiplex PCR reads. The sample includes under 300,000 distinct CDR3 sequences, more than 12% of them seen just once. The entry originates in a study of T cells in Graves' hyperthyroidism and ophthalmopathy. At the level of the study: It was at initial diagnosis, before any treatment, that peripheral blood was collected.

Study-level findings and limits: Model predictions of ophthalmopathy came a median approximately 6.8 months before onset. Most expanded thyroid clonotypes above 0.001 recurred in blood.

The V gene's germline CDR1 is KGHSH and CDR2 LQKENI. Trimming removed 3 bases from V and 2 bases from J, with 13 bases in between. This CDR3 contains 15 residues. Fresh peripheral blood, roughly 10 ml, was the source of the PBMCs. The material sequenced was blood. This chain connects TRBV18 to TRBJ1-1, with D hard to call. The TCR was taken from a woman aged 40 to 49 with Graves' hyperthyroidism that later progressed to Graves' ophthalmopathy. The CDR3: CASSPEQRINTEAFF. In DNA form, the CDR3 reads TGTGCCAGCTCACCCGAACAGAGGATAAACACTGAAGCTTTCTTT.